The clone carrying this TCR beta chain was counted many times. Its antigen is as yet unknown. The CDR3 length is 18 residues. Germline values: CDR1 WNHNN, CDR2 SYGVQD (reference sequence). V was trimmed by 0 bases and J by 2 bases, leaving 17 bases between them. Unique molecular identifiers were affixed to single, distinct cDNA molecules. TCRdb called the 5' RACE reads again in MiXCR, with one record for every CDR3 protein. The sample gives approximately 100,000 distinct CDR3 sequences, 14% of which show up once; around 5.8% is in the top ten. The data are from a study of early T cells in non-severe SARS-CoV-2 infection. Study summary: Sequencing was performed on bulk RNA from unsorted whole blood, leaving chains unpaired. Study conclusions and caveats: Anti-spike CD8 specificities were favored by VDJdb matching, whose results missed private and CD4 specificities.

Sequenced: whole blood. The TCR originated in an adult who was a healthcare worker with PCR-confirmed SARS-CoV-2 infection or an uninfected control (not recorded which). V is TRBV10-1 and J is TRBJ2-4; D is unclear. The DNA for the CDR3 is TGCGCCAGCAGTGAGTCGAAGATCCAGAGAGGACCCAAAAACATTCAGTACTTC. Protein sequence: CASSESKIQRGPKNIQYF.